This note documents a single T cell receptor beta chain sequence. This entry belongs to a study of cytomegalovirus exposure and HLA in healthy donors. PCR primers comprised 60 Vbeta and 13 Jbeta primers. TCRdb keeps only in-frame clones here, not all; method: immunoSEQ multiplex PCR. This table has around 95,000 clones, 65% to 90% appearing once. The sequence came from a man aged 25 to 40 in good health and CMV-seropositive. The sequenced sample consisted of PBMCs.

The CDR3 loop reads CASSPQGKNTDTQYF. CDR3 DNA: TGTGCCAGCAGCCCACAGGGGAAAAACACAGATACGCAGTATTTT. The rearrangement uses TRBV7-9 and TRBJ2-3; the match to TRBD1 covers 7 bases. The CDR3 runs to 15 residues. The V and J ends lost 5 bases and 2 bases, in that order; junction bases with no gene match: 7. Germline CDR1 SEHNR, CDR2 FQNEAQ (reference sequence).